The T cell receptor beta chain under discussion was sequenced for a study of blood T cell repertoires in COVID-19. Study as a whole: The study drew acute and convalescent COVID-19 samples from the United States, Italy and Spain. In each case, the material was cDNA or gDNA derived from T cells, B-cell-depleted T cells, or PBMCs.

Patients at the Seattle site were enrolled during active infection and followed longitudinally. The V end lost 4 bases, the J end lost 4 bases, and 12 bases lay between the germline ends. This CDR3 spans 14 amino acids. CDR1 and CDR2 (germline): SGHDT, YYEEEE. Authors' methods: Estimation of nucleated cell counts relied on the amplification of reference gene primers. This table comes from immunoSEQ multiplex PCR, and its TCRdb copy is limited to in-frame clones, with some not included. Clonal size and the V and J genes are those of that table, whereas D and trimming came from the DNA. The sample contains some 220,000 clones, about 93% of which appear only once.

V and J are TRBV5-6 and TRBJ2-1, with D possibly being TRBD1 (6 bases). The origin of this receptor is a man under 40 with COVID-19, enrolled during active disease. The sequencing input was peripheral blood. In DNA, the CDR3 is TGTGCCAGCAGCCTGGGACAAGAGTACAATGAGCAGTTCTTC. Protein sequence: CASSLGQEYNEQFF. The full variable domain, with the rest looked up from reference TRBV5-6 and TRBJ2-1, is DAGVTQSPTHLIKTRGQQVTLRCSPKSGHDTVSWYQQALGQGPQFIFQYYEEEERQRGNFPDRFSGHQFPNYSSELNVNALLLGDSALYLCASSLGQEYNEQFFGPGTRLTVL.